Presented here are 4 T cell receptor beta chains from one specimen sequenced in a study of response to subunit inactivated influenza vaccine. TCRdb ran MiXCR on the RT-PCR reads and lists one entry per CDR3 protein. This table has under 800,000 distinct CDR3 sequences, around 14% appearing once. The specimen comprised PBMCs from blood, sampled less than 15 days before vaccination. These receptors came from a man aged 50 to 60 who received an inactivated influenza vaccine.

The V and J genes are TRBV7-8 and TRBJ2-7; TRBD2 aligns across 10 bases. V dropped 5 bases and J dropped 6; count of bases not matched to a gene: 13. CDR1 SGHVS and CDR2 FQNEAQ come from the germline V gene. This CDR3 is built from 16 residues. The CDR3 DNA is TGTGCCAGCAGCCAGCGGACTAGCGGTACTATGGGCGAGCAGTACTTC. Amino acid sequence: CASSQRTSGTMGEQYF.

The genes are TRBV19 and TRBJ2-7; tentatively, D is TRBD2 (5 bases). The CDR3 loop spans 15 amino acids. Germline CDR1 LNHDA, CDR2 SQIVND (reference sequence). The V end lost 3 bases, the J end lost 1 base, and 13 bases lay between the germline ends. The CDR3: CASSIDGELSYEQYF. DNA for the CDR3: TGTGCCAGTAGTATTGATGGGGAGTTATCCTACGAGCAGTACTTC.

The chain employs TRBV7-9 and TRBJ2-5, with D possibly being TRBD1 (6 bases). Germline lookup yields CDR1 SEHNR and CDR2 FQNEAQ (reference sequence). This CDR3 spans 15 amino acids. V lost 5 bases to trimming and J lost 4 bases, with 17 bases between them. CDR3 region: CASSRGGQLVETQYF. The CDR3 bases are TGTGCCAGCAGCCGAGGAGGACAGCTAGTAGAGACCCAGTACTTC.

J is TRBJ1-4 and V is TRBV12-3 or TRBV12-4; D is uncertain. Trimming left V 4 bases short and J 7 bases short, with 4 bases between. The CDR3 consists of 11 residues. CDR3 sequence: CASSYSEKLFF. In DNA form, the CDR3 reads TGTGCCAGCAGTTACTCTGAAAAACTGTTTTTT.